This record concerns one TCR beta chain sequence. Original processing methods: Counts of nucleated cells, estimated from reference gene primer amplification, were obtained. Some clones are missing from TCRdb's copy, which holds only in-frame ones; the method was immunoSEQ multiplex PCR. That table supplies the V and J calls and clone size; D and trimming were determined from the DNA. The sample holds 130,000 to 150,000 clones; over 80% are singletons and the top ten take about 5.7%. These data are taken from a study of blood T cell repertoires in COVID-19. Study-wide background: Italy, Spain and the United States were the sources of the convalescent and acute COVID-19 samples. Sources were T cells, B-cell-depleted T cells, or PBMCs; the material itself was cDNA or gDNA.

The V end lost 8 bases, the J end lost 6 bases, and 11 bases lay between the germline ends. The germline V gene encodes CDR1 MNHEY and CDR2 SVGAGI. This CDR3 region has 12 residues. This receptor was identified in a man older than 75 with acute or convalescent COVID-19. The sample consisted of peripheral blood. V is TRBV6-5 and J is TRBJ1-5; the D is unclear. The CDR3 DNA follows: TGTGCCAGCCGCGGAAGAGGTCAGCCCCAGCATTTT. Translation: CASRGRGQPQHF.